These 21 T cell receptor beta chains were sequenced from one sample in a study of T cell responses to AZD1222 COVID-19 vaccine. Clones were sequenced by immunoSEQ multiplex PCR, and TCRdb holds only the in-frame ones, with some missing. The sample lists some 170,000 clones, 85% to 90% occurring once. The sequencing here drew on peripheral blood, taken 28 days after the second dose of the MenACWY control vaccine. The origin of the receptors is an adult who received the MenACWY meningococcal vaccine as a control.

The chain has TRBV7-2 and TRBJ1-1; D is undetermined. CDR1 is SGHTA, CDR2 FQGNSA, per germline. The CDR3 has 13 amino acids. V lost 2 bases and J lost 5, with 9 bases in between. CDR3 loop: CASSLQRQTEAFF. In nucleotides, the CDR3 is TGTGCCAGCAGCTTACAGCGGCAGACTGAAGCTTTCTTT.

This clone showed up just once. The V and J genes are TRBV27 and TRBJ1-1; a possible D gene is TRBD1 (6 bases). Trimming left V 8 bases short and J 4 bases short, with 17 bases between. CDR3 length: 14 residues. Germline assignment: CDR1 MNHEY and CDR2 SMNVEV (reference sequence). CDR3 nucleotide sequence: TGTGCCAGCTTCCCCAGTACAGGGCCCACTGAAGCTTTCTTT. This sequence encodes CASFPSTGPTEAFF.

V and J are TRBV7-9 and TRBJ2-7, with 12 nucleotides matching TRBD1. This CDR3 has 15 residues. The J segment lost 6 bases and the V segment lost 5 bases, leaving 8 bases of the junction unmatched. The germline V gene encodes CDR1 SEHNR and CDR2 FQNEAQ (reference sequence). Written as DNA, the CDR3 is TGTGCCAGCAGCCCCGCATGGGACAGGGGGCCCGAGCAGTACTTC. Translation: CASSPAWDRGPEQYF.

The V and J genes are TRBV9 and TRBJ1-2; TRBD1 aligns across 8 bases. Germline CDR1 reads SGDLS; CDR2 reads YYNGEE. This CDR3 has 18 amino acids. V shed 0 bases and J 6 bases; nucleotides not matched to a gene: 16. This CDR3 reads CASSVGLVSWTGSNGYTF. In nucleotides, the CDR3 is TGTGCCAGCAGCGTAGGGCTTGTTTCCTGGACAGGGAGTAATGGCTACACCTTC.

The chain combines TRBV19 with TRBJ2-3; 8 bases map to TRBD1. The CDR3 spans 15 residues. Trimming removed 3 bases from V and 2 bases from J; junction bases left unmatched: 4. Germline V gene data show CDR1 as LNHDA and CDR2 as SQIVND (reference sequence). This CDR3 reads CASSILGQATDTQYF. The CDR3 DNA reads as TGTGCCAGTAGTATCCTGGGACAGGCCACAGATACGCAGTATTTT.

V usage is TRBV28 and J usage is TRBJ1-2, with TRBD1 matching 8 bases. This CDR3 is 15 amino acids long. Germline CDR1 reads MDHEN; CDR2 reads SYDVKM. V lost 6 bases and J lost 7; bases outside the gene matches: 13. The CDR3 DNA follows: TGTGCCAGCAGCCGAGCCCCGGACAGGGACGGTGGCTACACCTTC. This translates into CASSRAPDRDGGYTF.

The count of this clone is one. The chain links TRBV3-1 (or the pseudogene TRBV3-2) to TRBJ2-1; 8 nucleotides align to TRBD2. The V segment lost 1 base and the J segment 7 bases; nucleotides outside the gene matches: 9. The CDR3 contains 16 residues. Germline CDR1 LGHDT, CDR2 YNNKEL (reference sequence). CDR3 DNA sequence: TGTGCCAGCAGCCAAGTAACGGGAGGGCCGATGAATGAGCAGTTCTTC. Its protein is CASSQVTGGPMNEQFF.

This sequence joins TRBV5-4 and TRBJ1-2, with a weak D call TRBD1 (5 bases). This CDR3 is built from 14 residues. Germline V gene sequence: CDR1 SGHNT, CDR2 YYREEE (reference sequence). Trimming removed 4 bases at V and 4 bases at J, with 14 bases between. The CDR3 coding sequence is TGTGCCAGCAGCCTGGACACAGGCTTCTATGGCTACACCTTC. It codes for CASSLDTGFYGYTF.

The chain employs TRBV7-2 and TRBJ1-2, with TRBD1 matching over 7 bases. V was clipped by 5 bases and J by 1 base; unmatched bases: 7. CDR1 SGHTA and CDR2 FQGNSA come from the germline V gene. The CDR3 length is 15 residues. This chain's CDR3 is CASSQGQNNNYGYTF. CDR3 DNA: TGTGCCAGCAGCCAGGGACAGAACAATAACTATGGCTACACCTTC. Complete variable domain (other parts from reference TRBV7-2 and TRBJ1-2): GAGVSQSPSNKVTEKGKDVELRCDPISGHTALYWYRQSLGQGLEFLIYFQGNSAPDKSGLPSDRFSAERTGGSVSTLTIQRTQQEDSAVYLCASSQGQNNNYGYTFGSGTRLTVV.

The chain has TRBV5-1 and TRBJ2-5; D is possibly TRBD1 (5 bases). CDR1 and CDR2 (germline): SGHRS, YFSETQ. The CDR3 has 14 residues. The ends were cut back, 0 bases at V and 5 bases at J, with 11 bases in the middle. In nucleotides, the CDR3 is TGCGCCAGCAGCTTGGCAGGGTTTTCCGAGACCCAGTACTTC. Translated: CASSLAGFSETQYF.

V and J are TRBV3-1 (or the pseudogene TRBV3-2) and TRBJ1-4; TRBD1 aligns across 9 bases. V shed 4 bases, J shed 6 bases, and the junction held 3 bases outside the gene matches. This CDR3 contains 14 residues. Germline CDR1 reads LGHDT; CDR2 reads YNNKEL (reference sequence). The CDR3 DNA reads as TGTGCCAGCAGCCCCGGACAGGGGTATGAAAAACTGTTTTTT. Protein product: CASSPGQGYEKLFF.

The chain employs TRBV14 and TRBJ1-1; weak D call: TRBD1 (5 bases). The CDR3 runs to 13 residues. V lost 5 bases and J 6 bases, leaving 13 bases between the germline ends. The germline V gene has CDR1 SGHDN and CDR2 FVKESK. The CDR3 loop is CASSTQATSEAFF. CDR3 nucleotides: TGTGCCAGCAGCACACAGGCTACTTCTGAAGCTTTCTTT.

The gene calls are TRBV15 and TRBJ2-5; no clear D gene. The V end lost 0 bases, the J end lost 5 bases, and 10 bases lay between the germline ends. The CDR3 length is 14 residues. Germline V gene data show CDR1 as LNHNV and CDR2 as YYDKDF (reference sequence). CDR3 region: CATSRDYGVETQYF. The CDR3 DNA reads TGTGCCACCAGCAGAGATTATGGGGTGGAGACCCAGTACTTC.

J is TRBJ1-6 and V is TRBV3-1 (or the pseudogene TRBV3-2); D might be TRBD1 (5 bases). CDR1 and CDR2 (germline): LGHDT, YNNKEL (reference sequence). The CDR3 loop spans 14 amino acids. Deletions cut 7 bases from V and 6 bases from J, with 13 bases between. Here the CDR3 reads CASNQGGINSPLHF. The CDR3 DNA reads TGTGCCAGCAACCAGGGAGGGATTAATTCACCCCTCCACTTT.

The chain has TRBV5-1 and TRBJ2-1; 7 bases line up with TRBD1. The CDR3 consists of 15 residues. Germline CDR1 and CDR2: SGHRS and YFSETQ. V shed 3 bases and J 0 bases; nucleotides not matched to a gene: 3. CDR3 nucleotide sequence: TGCGCCAGCAGCTCGGGACAGAGCTCCTACAATGAGCAGTTCTTC. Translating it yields CASSSGQSSYNEQFF.

The CDR3 protein is CASTLQETQYF. CDR3 sequence (DNA): TGTGCCAGCACCCTCCAAGAGACCCAGTACTTC. The chain is built from TRBV28 and TRBJ2-5; D gene unclear. The length of the CDR3 is 11 residues. CDR1 is MDHEN and CDR2 is SYDVKM in the germline V gene. V lost 7 bases and J lost 1, with 4 bases in between.

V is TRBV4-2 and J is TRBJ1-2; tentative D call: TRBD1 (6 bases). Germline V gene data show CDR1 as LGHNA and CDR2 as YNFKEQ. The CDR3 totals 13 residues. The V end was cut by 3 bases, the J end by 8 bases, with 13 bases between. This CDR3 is CASSQKPGGGYTF. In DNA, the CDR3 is TGTGCCAGCAGCCAGAAGCCGGGGGGCGGCTACACCTTC.

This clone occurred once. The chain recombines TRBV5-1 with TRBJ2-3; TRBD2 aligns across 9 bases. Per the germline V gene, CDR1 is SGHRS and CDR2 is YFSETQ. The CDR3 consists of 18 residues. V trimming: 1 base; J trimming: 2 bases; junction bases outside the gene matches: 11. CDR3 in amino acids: CASSLLGQLAGYTDTQYF. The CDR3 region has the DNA TGCGCCAGCAGCTTGTTGGGTCAGCTAGCGGGGTACACAGATACGCAGTATTTT.

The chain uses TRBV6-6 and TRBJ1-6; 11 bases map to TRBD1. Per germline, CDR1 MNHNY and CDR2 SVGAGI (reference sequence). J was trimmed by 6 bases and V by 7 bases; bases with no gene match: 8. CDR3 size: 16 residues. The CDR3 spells CASTETGQGVNSPLHF. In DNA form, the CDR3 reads TGTGCCAGCACCGAAACGGGACAGGGGGTTAATTCACCCCTCCACTTT.

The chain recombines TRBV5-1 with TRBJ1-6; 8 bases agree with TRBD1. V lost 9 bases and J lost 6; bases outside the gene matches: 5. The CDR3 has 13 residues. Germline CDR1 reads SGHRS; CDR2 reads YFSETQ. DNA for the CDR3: TGCGCCACGTCGACAGGGGTTAATTCACCCCTCCACTTT. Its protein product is CATSTGVNSPLHF.

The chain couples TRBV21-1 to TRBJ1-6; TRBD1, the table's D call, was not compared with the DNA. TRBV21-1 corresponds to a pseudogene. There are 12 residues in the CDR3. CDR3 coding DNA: TGTGCCAGCAGACTTGATGGGGACACCCTCCACTTT. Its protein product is CASRLDGDTLHF.